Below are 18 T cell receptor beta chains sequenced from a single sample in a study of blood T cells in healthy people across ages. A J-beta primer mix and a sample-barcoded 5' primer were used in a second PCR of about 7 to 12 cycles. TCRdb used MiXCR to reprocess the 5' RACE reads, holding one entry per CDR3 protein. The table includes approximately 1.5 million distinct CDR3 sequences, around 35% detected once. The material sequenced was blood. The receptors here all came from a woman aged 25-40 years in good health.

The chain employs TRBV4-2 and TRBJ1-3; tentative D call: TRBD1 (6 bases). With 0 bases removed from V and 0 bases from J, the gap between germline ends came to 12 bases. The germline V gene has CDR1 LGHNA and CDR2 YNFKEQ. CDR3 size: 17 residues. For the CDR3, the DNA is TGTGCCAGCAGCCAAGACCTCACCAGGGGCTCTGGAAACACCATATATTTT. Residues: CASSQDLTRGSGNTIYF.

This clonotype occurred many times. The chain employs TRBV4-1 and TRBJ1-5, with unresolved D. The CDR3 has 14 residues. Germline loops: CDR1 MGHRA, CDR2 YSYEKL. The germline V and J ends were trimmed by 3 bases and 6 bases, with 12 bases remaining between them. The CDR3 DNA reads TGCGCCAGCAGCCAGGGGATAGGAGGTCAGCCCCAGCATTTT. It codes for CASSQGIGGQPQHF.

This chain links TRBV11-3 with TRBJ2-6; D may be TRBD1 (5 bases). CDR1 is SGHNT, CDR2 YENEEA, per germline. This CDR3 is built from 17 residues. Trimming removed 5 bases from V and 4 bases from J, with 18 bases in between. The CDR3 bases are TGTGCCAGCAGCCCAGGCCCAGGGTACCTCGGGGCCAACGTCCTGACTTTC. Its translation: CASSPGPGYLGANVLTF.

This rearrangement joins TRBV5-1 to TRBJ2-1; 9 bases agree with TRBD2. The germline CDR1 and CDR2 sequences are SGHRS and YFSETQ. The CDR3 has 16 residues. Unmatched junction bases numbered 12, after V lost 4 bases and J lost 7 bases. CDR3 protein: CASSRVGVAGVNEQFF. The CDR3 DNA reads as TGCGCCAGCAGCCGGGTTGGGGTAGCGGGAGTAAATGAGCAGTTCTTC. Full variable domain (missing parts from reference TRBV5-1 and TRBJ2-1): KAGVTQTPRYLIKTRGQQVTLSCSPISGHRSVSWYQQTPGQGLQFLFEYFSETQRNKGNFPGRFSGRQFSNSRSEMNVSTLELGDSALYLCASSRVGVAGVNEQFFGPGTRLTVL.

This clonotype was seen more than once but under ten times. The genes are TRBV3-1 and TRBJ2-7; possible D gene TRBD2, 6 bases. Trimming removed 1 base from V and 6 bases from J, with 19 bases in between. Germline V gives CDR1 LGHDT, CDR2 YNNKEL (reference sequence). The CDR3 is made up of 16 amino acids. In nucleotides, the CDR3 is TGTGCCAGCAGCCAAGTTTTATGGGCGGGGAGCGGCGAGCAGTACTTC. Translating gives CASSQVLWAGSGEQYF.

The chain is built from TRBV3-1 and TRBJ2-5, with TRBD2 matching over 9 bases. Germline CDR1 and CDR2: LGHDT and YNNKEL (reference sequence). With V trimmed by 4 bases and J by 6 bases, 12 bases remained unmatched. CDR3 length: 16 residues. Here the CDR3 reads CASSPALRGGGKTQYF. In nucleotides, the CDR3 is TGTGCCAGCAGCCCAGCCCTGCGGGGGGGCGGAAAGACCCAGTACTTC.

The CDR3 reads CASSFRPRTKGGSETQYF. Here the CDR3 DNA reads TGTGCCAGCAGCTTCAGACCCAGGACCAAAGGGGGCAGCGAGACCCAGTACTTC. The rearrangement links TRBV7-2 to TRBJ2-5; the match to TRBD1 covers 7 bases. The CDR3 covers 18 residues. Germline V gives CDR1 SGHTA, CDR2 FQGNSA. The V segment lost 3 bases and the J segment 5 bases; nucleotides outside the gene matches: 18.

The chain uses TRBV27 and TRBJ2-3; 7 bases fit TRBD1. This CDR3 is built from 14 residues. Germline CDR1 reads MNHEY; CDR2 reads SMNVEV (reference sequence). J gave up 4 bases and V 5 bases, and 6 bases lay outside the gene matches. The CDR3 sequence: CASSVDRQADTQYF. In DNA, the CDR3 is TGTGCCAGCAGTGTGGACAGGCAAGCAGATACGCAGTATTTT.

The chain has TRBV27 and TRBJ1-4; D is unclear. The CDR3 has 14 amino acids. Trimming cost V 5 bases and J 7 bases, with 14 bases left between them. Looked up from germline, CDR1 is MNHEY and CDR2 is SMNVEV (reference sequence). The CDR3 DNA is TGTGCCAGCAGTACTCGGGGAAAATCTGAAAAACTGTTTTTT. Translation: CASSTRGKSEKLFF.

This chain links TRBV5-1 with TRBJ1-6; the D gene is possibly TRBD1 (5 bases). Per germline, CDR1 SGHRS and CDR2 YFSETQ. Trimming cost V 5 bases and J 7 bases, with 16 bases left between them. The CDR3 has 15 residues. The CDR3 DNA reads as TGCGCCAGCAGTTACACGACAGAGCTCAATTCACCCCTCCACTTT. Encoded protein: CASSYTTELNSPLHF. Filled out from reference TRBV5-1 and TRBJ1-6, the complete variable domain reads KAGVTQTPRYLIKTRGQQVTLSCSPISGHRSVSWYQQTPGQGLQFLFEYFSETQRNKGNFPGRFSGRQFSNSRSEMNVSTLELGDSALYLCASSYTTELNSPLHFGNGTRLTVT.

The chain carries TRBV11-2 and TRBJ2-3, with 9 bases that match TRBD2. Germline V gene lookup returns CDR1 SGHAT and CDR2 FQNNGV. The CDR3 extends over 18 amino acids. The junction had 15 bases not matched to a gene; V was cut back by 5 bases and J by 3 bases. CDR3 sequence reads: CASSRLAGEWLLTDTQYF. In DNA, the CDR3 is TGTGCCAGCAGCCGATTAGCGGGAGAATGGCTTTTGACAGATACGCAGTATTTT.

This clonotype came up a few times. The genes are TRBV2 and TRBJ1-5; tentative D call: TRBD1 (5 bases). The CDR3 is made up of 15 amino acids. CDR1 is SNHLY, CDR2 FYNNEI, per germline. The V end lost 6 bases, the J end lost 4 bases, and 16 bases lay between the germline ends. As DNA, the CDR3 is TGTGCCAGCAGAGCCGGGACTCCTTCGAATCAGCCCCAGCATTTT. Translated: CASRAGTPSNQPQHF.

Here the CDR3 DNA reads TGCAGTGGGGTTGGGGGAGGGGGAAAAGAGACCCAGTACTTC. Translating it yields CSGVGGGGKETQYF. The V call is TRBV20-1, the J call TRBJ2-5, with D possibly being TRBD2 (7 bases). The V end was cut by 7 bases, the J end by 3 bases, with 18 bases between. Germline values: CDR1 DFQATT, CDR2 SNEGSKA (reference sequence). The length of the CDR3 is 14 residues.

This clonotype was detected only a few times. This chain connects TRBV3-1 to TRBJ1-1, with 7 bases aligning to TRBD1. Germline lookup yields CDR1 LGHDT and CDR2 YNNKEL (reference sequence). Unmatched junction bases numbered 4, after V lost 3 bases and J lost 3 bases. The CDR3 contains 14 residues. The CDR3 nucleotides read TGTGCCAGCAGCCAGGGGACAGACTACACTGAAGCTTTCTTT. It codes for CASSQGTDYTEAFF.

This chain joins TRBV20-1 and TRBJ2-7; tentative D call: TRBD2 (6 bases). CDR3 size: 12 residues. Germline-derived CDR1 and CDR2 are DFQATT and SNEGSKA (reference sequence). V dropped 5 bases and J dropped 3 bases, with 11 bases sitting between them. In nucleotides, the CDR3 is TGCAGTGCTTGGGACTCTCTCTACGAGCAGTACTTC. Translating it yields CSAWDSLYEQYF.

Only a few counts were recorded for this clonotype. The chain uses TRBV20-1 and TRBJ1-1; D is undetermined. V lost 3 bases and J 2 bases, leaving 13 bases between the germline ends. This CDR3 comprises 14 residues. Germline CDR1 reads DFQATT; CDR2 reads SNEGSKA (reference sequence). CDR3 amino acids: CSARSQRSNTEAFF. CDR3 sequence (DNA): TGCAGTGCTAGGTCGCAGAGATCCAACACTGAAGCTTTCTTT.

CDR3 residues: CASSFPTVIAGNPPAYNEQFF. CDR3 in DNA: TGTGCCAGCAGCTTCCCAACCGTGATAGCGGGAAACCCCCCGGCCTACAATGAGCAGTTCTTC. The V gene is TRBV11-1, the J gene TRBJ2-1, with 8 bases lining up with TRBD2. The CDR3 consists of 21 residues. Per germline, CDR1 SGHAT and CDR2 FQDESV (reference sequence). J gave up 2 bases and V 3 bases, and 21 bases lay outside the gene matches.

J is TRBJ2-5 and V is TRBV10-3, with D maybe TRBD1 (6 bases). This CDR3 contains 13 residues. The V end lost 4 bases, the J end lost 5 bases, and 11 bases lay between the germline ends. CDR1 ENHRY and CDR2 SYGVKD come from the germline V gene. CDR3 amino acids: CAISVQQGETQYF. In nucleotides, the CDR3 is TGTGCCATCAGTGTTCAGCAGGGGGAGACCCAGTACTTC.